This T cell receptor (beta chain) was recovered during a study of regulatory T cells in long-lasting Graves disease. In building TCR beta libraries, iRepertoire HTBI primers were used together with Arm-PCR of CDR3 regions. TCRdb re-called the multiplex PCR reads with MiXCR, one entry per CDR3 protein. The profile covers fewer than 550,000 distinct CDR3 sequences, with about 16% appearing a single time and 25% taken by the ten largest. Time point: newly diagnosed GD, antithyroid drugs for less than 3 months. RNA isolated from PBMCs was used to make the TCR library. Those enrolled as patients came out of an endocrinology department in Xi'an, China. Trimming at V came to 5 bases and at J to 0 bases, leaving 8 bases not matched to a gene. Germline lookup yields CDR1 SEHNR and CDR2 FQNEAQ (reference sequence). The CDR3 loop spans 16 amino acids. These data were also filed under a second study, of T cells in Graves' hyperthyroidism and ophthalmopathy. That study reports: In the first-round RT-PCR of the TCR CDR3, the HTBI primer set was used.

The sequence was collected from a woman in her forties or fifties with Graves disease. The specimen comprised peripheral blood mononuclear cells (PBMCs), sampled at new diagnosis, from a patient treated with antithyroid drugs. The J gene is TRBJ2-7, the V gene TRBV7-9, with 9 bases fitting TRBD1. In DNA form, the CDR3 reads TGTGCCAGCAGCCCTGCTTGGGACAGGGACTCCTACGAGCAGTACTTC. Protein: CASSPAWDRDSYEQYF.